This is a list of T cell receptor beta chains from one sample in a study of blood T cell repertoires in COVID-19. TCRdb's copy holds only in-frame clones and misses some; the assay was immunoSEQ multiplex PCR. The profile shows 100,000 to 150,000 clones, around 87% of them singletons. What was sequenced was peripheral blood. The receptor source for this set is a woman in her sixties with acute or convalescent COVID-19. CDR3s include the opening cysteine and the closing phenylalanine or tryptophan. The order of the fields is D gene, clone size, V gene, J gene, CDR3 DNA, CDR3 protein. The D gene is left open where the match is weak. Clone size is shown for a subset of rows, as once, few, many or a class of expanded clone.

>-|-|TRBV29-1|TRBJ1-5
TGCAGCGTTGAAGTGGCCGGCAGGTCCCAGCATTTT
CSVEVAGRSQHF
>-|-|TRBV3-1/TRBV3-2|TRBJ1-4
TGTGCCAGCAGCCAAGAGACAGGAAATTCGGAAAAACTGTTTTTT
CASSQETGNSEKLFF
>-|few|TRBV10-1|TRBJ1-1
TGCGCCAGCAAGGCCGGAGTGAACACTGAAGCTTTCTTT
CASKAGVNTEAFF
>-|-|TRBV11-2|TRBJ2-3
TGTGCCAGCAGCACTGTTAGCAGCGCAGATACGCAGTATTTT
CASSTVSSADTQYF
>TRBD1|-|TRBV3-1/TRBV3-2|TRBJ1-1
TGTGCCAGCAGCCCTGGGACAGGACCGAACACTGAAGCTTTCTTT
CASSPGTGPNTEAFF
>TRBD1|-|TRBV5-1|TRBJ2-2
TGCGCCAGCAGCCTGACAGGGGTAGGGGAGCTGTTTTTT
CASSLTGVGELFF
>-|-|TRBV19|TRBJ1-1
TGTGCCAGTAGTATGGGCCAGGCCACTGAAGCTTTCTTT
CASSMGQATEAFF
>TRBD1|-|TRBV10-3|TRBJ1-2
TGTGCCATCAGTGGCCAGGCGGGACAGAACTATGGCTACACCTTC
CAISGQAGQNYGYTF
>-|-|TRBV5-1|TRBJ1-4
TGCGCCAGCAGCTTAGGACAGCCTAATGAAAAACTGTTTTTT
CASSLGQPNEKLFF
>TRBD1|-|TRBV6-6|TRBJ1-4
TGTGCCAGCAGTCCCACATGGACAGGGAATGGGAATGAAAAACTGTTTTTT
CASSPTWTGNGNEKLFF
>-|-|TRBV3-1/TRBV3-2|TRBJ2-5
TGTGCCAGCAGCCACGTTTCGGAAGAGACCCAGTACTTC
CASSHVSEETQYF
>-|-|TRBV29-1|TRBJ2-5
TGCAGCGTTGAAAGGGACTTGGGGGAGACCCAGTACTTC
CSVERDLGETQYF
>-|-|TRBV6-5|TRBJ1-2
TGTGCCAGCAGTACCGGGTTAACTTGGAGCTATGGCTACACCTTC
CASSTGLTWSYGYTF
>TRBD1|-|TRBV10-3|TRBJ2-7
TGTGCCATCACCAACCGGGACAGGGGTGGCGAGCAGTACTTC
CAITNRDRGGEQYF
>-|-|TRBV27|TRBJ1-4
TGTGCCAGCAGCCACTACAATAATGAAAAACTGTTTTTT
CASSHYNNEKLFF
>TRBD1|few|TRBV18|TRBJ2-7
TGTGCCAGCTCATCAGGACAGGGAGGCGACGAGCAGTACTTC
CASSSGQGGDEQYF
>TRBD2|-|TRBV30|TRBJ2-1
TGTGCCTGGATTGCGGGAGTACGAAATGAGCAGTTCTTC
CAWIAGVRNEQFF
>TRBD1|-|TRBV7-9|TRBJ1-2
TGTGCCAGCAGGGGCGGGACAGGGTTCGGGGGCTACACCTTC
CASRGGTGFGGYTF
>-|-|TRBV3-1/TRBV3-2|TRBJ1-3
TGTGCCAGCAGCCAACTCAGGGCAAACACCATATATTTT
CASSQLRANTIYF
>TRBD2|-|TRBV28|TRBJ2-1
TGTGCCAGCAGGGACCTTCATGCGGGAGCTTACAATGAGCAGTTCTTC
CASRDLHAGAYNEQFF
>-|-|TRBV28|TRBJ2-7
TGTGCCAGCCGGCAGGGTGCCTACGAGCAGTACTTC
CASRQGAYEQYF
>-|-|TRBV24-1|TRBJ2-3
TGTGCCACCAGTGGGGCAGGGGACCCCCGCGGGAGCACAGATACGCAGTATTTT
CATSGAGDPRGSTDTQYF
>-|once|TRBV3-1/TRBV3-2|TRBJ1-2
TGTGCCAGCAGCCAAGAGTATTCGGGTGGCTACACCTTC
CASSQEYSGGYTF
>-|-|TRBV9|TRBJ1-4
TGTGCCAGCAGCGTAGGAAACGGGTTCGGGGAAAAACTGTTTTTT
CASSVGNGFGEKLFF
>TRBD1|-|TRBV28|TRBJ2-5
TGTGCCAGCAGTTTGAGGACAGGGTTATGGACCCAGTACTTC
CASSLRTGLWTQYF
>TRBD1|-|TRBV3-1/TRBV3-2|TRBJ1-6
TGTGCCAGCAGCCCATGGACAGGGAAGAATTCACCCCTCCACTTT
CASSPWTGKNSPLHF
>TRBD2|-|TRBV9|TRBJ2-5
TGTGCCAGCAGCGTAATGGCGGGAGGAGGGGGCCAAGAGACCCAGTACTTC
CASSVMAGGGGQETQYF
>-|few|TRBV28|TRBJ2-7
TGTGCCAGCAGTGGACAGATAGGCGAGCAGTACTTC
CASSGQIGEQYF
>TRBD2|once|TRBV3-1/TRBV3-2|TRBJ2-1
TGTGCCAGCAGCCAAGGAGGGACTAGGAATGAGCAGTTCTTC
CASSQGGTRNEQFF
>-|few|TRBV2|TRBJ1-1
TGTGCCAGCAGGGTGGACAGAGGGACTGAAGCTTTCTTT
CASRVDRGTEAFF
>-|-|TRBV11-1|TRBJ2-5
TGTGCCAGCAGGGGGGGAGAGACCCAGTACTTC
CASRGGETQYF
>-|-|TRBV2|TRBJ1-5
TGTGCCAGCAATGTACAGGGCCTTAGCAATCAGCCCCAGCATTTT
CASNVQGLSNQPQHF
>TRBD1|once|TRBV6-6|TRBJ1-1
TGTGCCAGCAACATCGGGACAGGGGGTGACACTGAAGCTTTCTTT
CASNIGTGGDTEAFF
>-|few|TRBV15|TRBJ1-4
TGTGCCACCAGCAGAGCCTTAGATGAAAAACTGTTTTTT
CATSRALDEKLFF
>-|-|TRBV19|TRBJ2-2
TGTGCCAGTAGCGCTAGCGCGGGCGCCGGGGAGCTGTTTTTT
CASSASAGAGELFF
>-|few|TRBV11-2|TRBJ1-1
TGTGCCAGCAGCGCACTGGGCGTGGGCACTGAAGCTTTCTTT
CASSALGVGTEAFF
>TRBD2|-|TRBV19|TRBJ2-1
TGTGCCAGTAGTGGGGGACTAGCGGATGAGCAGTTCTTC
CASSGGLADEQFF
>TRBD1|-|TRBV10-3|TRBJ1-1
TGTGCCATCAGTTCTTCACAGGGGGTCGGGAATGAAGCTTTCTTT
CAISSSQGVGNEAFF